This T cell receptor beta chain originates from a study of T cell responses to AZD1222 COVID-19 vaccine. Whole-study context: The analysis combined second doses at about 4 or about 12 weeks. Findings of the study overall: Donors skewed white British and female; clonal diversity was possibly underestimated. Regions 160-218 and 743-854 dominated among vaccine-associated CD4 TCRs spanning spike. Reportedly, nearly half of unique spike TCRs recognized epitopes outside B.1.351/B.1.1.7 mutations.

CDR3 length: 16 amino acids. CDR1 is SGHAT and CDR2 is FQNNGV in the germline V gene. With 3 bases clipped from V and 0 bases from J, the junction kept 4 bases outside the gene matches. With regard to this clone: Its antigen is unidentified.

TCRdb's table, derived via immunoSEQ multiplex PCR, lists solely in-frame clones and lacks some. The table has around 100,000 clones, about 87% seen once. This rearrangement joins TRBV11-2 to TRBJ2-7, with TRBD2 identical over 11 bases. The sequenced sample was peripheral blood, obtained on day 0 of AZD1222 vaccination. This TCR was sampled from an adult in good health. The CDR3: CASSFNLAGGSYEQYF. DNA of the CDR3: TGTGCCAGCAGCTTTAATCTAGCGGGAGGCTCCTACGAGCAGTACTTC.